This is a list of T cell receptor beta chains from one sample in a study of T cell repertoires in cytomegalovirus infection. TCRdb used MiXCR to reprocess the reads, holding one entry per CDR3 protein. The sample holds 740,000 or so distinct CDR3 sequences, roughly 36% seen once. The sample was PBMCs. All receptors derive from a human donor in good health (CMV status not recorded). Some clones in this sample may be carry-over from other donors' samples. CDR3s include the opening cysteine and the closing phenylalanine or tryptophan. D genes are given only for firm matches. For some rows the clone size is stated as once, few or many, or as a class when expanded; others skip it.

abundance	v_gene	j_gene	d_gene	CDR3aa	CDR3nt
few	TRBV7-6	TRBJ2-1	TRBD2	CASSSAAGLAVDSSYNEQFF	TGTGCCAGCAGTTCAGCCGCCGGACTAGCGGTTGATAGCTCCTACAATGAGCAGTTCTTC
.	TRBV5-1	TRBJ2-1	TRBD1	CASTHGTGVTPHYNEQFF	TGCGCCAGCACCCACGGGACAGGGGTCACCCCTCACTACAATGAGCAGTTCTTC
.	TRBV5-1	TRBJ2-5	.	CASSLDHNQETQYF	TGCGCCAGCAGCTTGGATCACAACCAAGAGACCCAGTACTTC
.	TRBV4-1	TRBJ1-1	.	CASSQGWTEAFF	TGCGCCAGCAGCCAAGGGTGGACTGAAGCTTTCTTT
few	TRBV20-1	TRBJ1-5	.	CSARVSTDSNQPQHF	TGCAGTGCTAGAGTCTCGACAGATAGCAATCAGCCCCAGCATTTT
.	TRBV7-2	TRBJ1-6	.	CASSRTEYYNSPLHF	TGTGCCAGCAGCCGGACAGAATATTATAATTCACCCCTCCACTTT
.	TRBV12-3/TRBV12-4	TRBJ1-5	.	CASSFPHFGGQPQHF	TGTGCCAGCAGTTTTCCCCATTTCGGTGGTCAGCCCCAGCATTTT
.	TRBV18	TRBJ1-5	.	CASSPLGVDQPQHF	TGTGCCAGCTCACCCCTGGGGGTTGATCAGCCCCAGCATTTT
few	TRBV11-2	TRBJ1-1	.	CASSFPLVGNTEAFF	TGTGCCAGCAGCTTTCCCTTAGTGGGGAACACTGAAGCTTTCTTT
few	TRBV3-1	TRBJ2-5	TRBD2	CASRPMRGYQETQYF	TGTGCCAGCAGACCGATGCGGGGGTACCAAGAGACCCAGTACTTC
many	TRBV7-8	TRBJ2-3	.	CASSLGGGLDTQYF	TGTGCCAGCAGCTTAGGAGGAGGGTTAGATACGCAGTATTTT
.	TRBV5-8	TRBJ2-3	TRBD2	CASSGLGTNTDTQYF	TGTGCCAGCAGCGGTCTCGGGACTAACACAGATACGCAGTATTTT
.	TRBV7-9	TRBJ2-1	TRBD2	CASSSRAGQDNEQIF	TGTGCCAGCAGCTCTCGAGCGGGGCAGGACAATGAGCAGATCTTC
few	TRBV28	TRBJ1-2	.	CASLGVNYGYTF	TGTGCCAGCCTTGGTGTCAACTATGGCTACACCTTC
.	TRBV5-6	TRBJ1-1	.	CASSWRGFTEALF	TGTGCCAGCAGCTGGAGGGGTTTCACTGAAGCTTTATTT
few	TRBV7-8	TRBJ1-4	.	CASSLGADNEKLFF	TGTGCCAGCAGCTTAGGGGCGGATAATGAAAAACTGTTTTTT
.	TRBV20-1	TRBJ1-1	.	CSAKGQWGEAFF	TGCAGTGCTAAAGGACAGTGGGGTGAAGCTTTCTTT
few	TRBV7-4	TRBJ1-1	.	CASSLIRGVNTEAFF	TGTGCCAGCAGCTTAATCCGTGGGGTGAACACTGAAGCTTTCTTT
.	TRBV7-9	TRBJ2-1	TRBD2	CASSPLAGGLVDEQFF	TGTGCCAGCAGCCCCTTAGCGGGAGGATTGGTGGATGAGCAGTTCTTC
many	TRBV12-3/TRBV12-4	TRBJ2-5	.	CASSLRPLQETQYF	TGTGCCAGCAGTTTGCGACCCCTTCAAGAGACCCAGTACTTC
.	TRBV6-5	TRBJ1-1	.	CASSYRGLGLGGAFF	TGTGCCAGCAGTTACCGAGGGTTAGGGCTAGGAGGAGCTTTCTTT
few	TRBV5-1	TRBJ2-2	.	CASSLAGYGELFF	TGCGCCAGCAGCTTGGCCGGGTACGGGGAGCTGTTTTTT
few	TRBV12-3/TRBV12-4	TRBJ1-1	.	CASSFQLGETEAFF	TGTGCCAGCAGTTTCCAGCTGGGGGAAACTGAAGCTTTCTTT
once	TRBV18	TRBJ2-4	TRBD2	CASPLGGEIAKNIQYF	TGTGCCAGCCCGCTTGGGGGGGAGATAGCCAAAAACATTCAGTACTTC
.	TRBV5-5	TRBJ2-3	TRBD1	CASSLVGTGSTDTQYF	TGTGCCAGCAGCTTGGTAGGGACAGGGAGTACAGATACGCAGTATTTT
few	TRBV15	TRBJ2-1	.	CATSRDRITGTNNEQFF	TGTGCCACCAGCAGAGATCGAATAACGGGGACAAACAATGAGCAGTTCTTC
.	TRBV12-3/TRBV12-4	TRBJ1-4	.	CASRSGQNEKLFF	TGTGCCAGCAGAAGCGGACAGAATGAAAAACTGTTTTTT
few	TRBV6-1	TRBJ1-1	.	CASSLSRNRPNTEAFF	TGTGCCAGCAGTTTAAGCCGCAACAGACCGAACACTGAAGCTTTCTTT
.	TRBV7-9	TRBJ1-1	TRBD1	CASSLGYNRGREALF	TGTGCCAGCAGCTTAGGTTACAACAGGGGCCGAGAAGCTTTATTT
.	TRBV19	TRBJ2-7	.	CVSSPSSYYEQYF	TGTGTCAGTAGTCCTAGCAGCTACTACGAGCAGTACTTC
few	TRBV5-6	TRBJ2-7	.	CASSPTGRRYEQYF	TGTGCCAGCAGCCCCACGGGCAGGAGGTACGAGCAGTACTTC
.	TRBV28	TRBJ1-1	TRBD1	CASSLIRGGQEALF	TGTGCCAGCAGTTTAATCAGGGGGGGTCAAGAAGCTTTATTT
.	TRBV19	TRBJ1-1	.	CASSIVRGTGAKTEAFF	TGTGCCAGTAGTATAGTTCGGGGGACGGGGGCGAAGACTGAAGCTTTCTTT
once	TRBV20-1	TRBJ1-2	.	CSARGRSNYGYTF	TGCAGTGCTAGGGGCAGATCTAACTATGGCTACACCTTC
few	TRBV7-3	TRBJ2-3	TRBD2	CASSFQGSGGHHTQYF	TGTGCCAGCAGCTTCCAGGGAAGCGGGGGGCACCATACGCAGTATTTT
many	TRBV12-3/TRBV12-4	TRBJ2-1	.	CASSLVGVNEQFF	TGTGCCAGCAGTTTAGTAGGGGTTAATGAGCAGTTCTTC
.	TRBV7-2	TRBJ2-3	.	CASSRAPSRTDTQYF	TGTGCCAGCAGCCGGGCACCTTCCCGCACAGATACGCAGTATTTT
.	TRBV27	TRBJ2-2	.	CASSLAGSTGELFF	TGTGCCAGCAGTTTAGCGGGGAGCACCGGGGAGCTGTTTTTT
once	TRBV29-1	TRBJ2-1	TRBD2	CSVYGTSHEQFF	TGCAGCGTGTACGGGACTAGCCATGAGCAGTTCTTC
.	TRBV4-2	TRBJ2-7	.	CASSQSSHTYEQYF	TGTGCCAGCAGCCAATCCTCACATACCTACGAGCAGTACTTC
.	TRBV5-1	TRBJ1-4	.	CASSLKQGNEKLFF	TGCGCCAGCAGCTTGAAACAGGGTAATGAAAAACTGTTTTTT
few	TRBV10-3	TRBJ1-4	TRBD1	CAISAIQGALEKLFF	TGTGCCATCAGTGCGATACAGGGGGCTCTTGAAAAACTGTTTTTT
few	TRBV20-1	TRBJ2-7	.	CSARRRLQETYEQYF	TGCAGTGCTAGGCGGCGCCTCCAGGAAACCTACGAGCAGTACTTC
.	TRBV6-6	TRBJ2-1	.	CAISYSFGQVNEQFF	TGTGCCATCAGTTACTCGTTTGGGCAGGTCAATGAGCAGTTCTTC
.	TRBV15	TRBJ2-1	.	CATSGLRGYNEQFF	TGTGCCACCAGCGGGTTAAGGGGCTACAATGAGCAGTTCTTC
.	TRBV27	TRBJ2-7	TRBD2	CAGRLTGTSGPYEQYF	TGTGCCGGCAGGCTAACCGGGACTAGCGGGCCCTACGAGCAGTACTTC
.	TRBV19	TRBJ2-3	TRBD2	CASSGTGTIGTQYF	TGTGCCAGCTCCGGGACTGGGACTATTGGGACGCAGTATTTT
.	TRBV28	TRBJ1-5	.	CASSRGGSHNQPQHF	TGTGCCAGCAGTCGCGGGGGCAGTCACAATCAGCCCCAGCATTTT
.	TRBV7-2	TRBJ1-6	.	CASSPPFNSPLHF	TGTGCCAGCAGCCCCCCGTTTAATTCACCCCTCCACTTT
many	TRBV14	TRBJ1-2	.	CASSQGYYGYTF	TGTGCCAGCAGCCAGGGGTACTATGGCTACACCTTC
few	TRBV6-5	TRBJ2-7	.	CASTEGQIYEQYF	TGTGCCAGCACGGAGGGACAGATCTACGAGCAGTACTTC
few	TRBV7-2	TRBJ2-7	.	CASSLSRGVYYEQYF	TGTGCCAGCAGCTTAAGCAGGGGAGTATACTACGAGCAGTACTTC
.	TRBV6-1	TRBJ1-1	.	CASSPYGQAEAFF	TGTGCCAGCAGTCCCTACGGCCAAGCTGAAGCTTTCTTT
many	TRBV7-6	TRBJ2-5	.	CASSLDTSLQETQYF	TGTGCCAGCAGCTTAGATACTAGCCTACAAGAGACCCAGTACTTC
.	TRBV7-8	TRBJ2-7	.	CASSLVDPGNLYEQYF	TGTGCCAGCAGCTTAGTAGATCCCGGAAACCTCTACGAGCAGTACTTC